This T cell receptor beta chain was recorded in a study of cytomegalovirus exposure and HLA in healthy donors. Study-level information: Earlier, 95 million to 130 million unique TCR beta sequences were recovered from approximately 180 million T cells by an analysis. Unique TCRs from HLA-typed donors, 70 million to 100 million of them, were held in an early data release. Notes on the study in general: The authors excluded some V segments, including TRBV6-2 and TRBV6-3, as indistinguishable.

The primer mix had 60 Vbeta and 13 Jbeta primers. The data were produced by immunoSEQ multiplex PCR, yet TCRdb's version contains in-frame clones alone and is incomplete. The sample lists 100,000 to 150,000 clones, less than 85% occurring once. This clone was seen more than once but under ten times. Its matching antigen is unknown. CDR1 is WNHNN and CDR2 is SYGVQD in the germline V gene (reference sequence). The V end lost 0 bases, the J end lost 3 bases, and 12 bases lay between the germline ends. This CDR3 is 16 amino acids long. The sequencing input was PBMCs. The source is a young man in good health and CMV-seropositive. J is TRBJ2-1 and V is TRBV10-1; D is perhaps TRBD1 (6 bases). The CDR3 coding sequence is TGCGCCAGCAGTGAGTCGGCCAGGGGTCTCTACAATGAGCAGTTCTTC. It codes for CASSESARGLYNEQFF.